What follows are 10 T cell receptor beta chains derived from one specimen sequenced in a study of blood T cells in healthy people across ages (dated by TCRdb to the mid-2010s). Library preparation employed 5' RACE. TCRdb lists the instrument as Illumina HiSeq 2500. A second PCR of 7 to 11 cycles was performed with a sample-barcoded 5' primer and a J-beta primer mix. TCRdb took the public reads, trimmed them with fastp at Q25, ran MiXCR for clone calling and kept in-frame beta chains. Rows matching on CDR3 protein sequence are summarized as one entry with the most common DNA and genes. Recorded for this sample are about 1.4 million distinct CDR3 sequences; 55% to 75% of them occurred a single time. 6.5% to 8.5% of the sample is in the top ten clones. Input material: blood. The origin of the receptors is a man in his late teens or twenties in good health.

The chain has TRBV29-1 and TRBJ2-1, with D perhaps given as TRBD1 or TRBD2 (6 bases each). Germline CDR1 reads SQVTM; CDR2 reads ANQGSEA. The CDR3 has 12 residues. V lost 4 bases to trimming and J lost 10 bases, with 14 bases between them. The CDR3 sequence: CSVVGEGGEQFF. The CDR3 nucleotides are TGCAGCGTTGTGGGCGAAGGGGGGGAGCAGTTCTTC.

This clonotype was seen a single time. The chain couples TRBV9 to TRBJ1-4; TRBD1 agrees at 12 bases. CDR3 length equals 21 residues. The ends lost 3 bases at V and 0 bases at J; junction bases unmatched: 15. The germline V gene has CDR1 SGDLS and CDR2 YYNGEE. The CDR3 DNA reads as TGTGCCAGCAGCGCCCACATCAATCGGGACAGGGGGCGGTCAACTAATGAAAAACTGTTTTTT. This encodes CASSAHINRDRGRSTNEKLFF.

The chain uses TRBV20-1 and TRBJ2-3; TRBD2 agrees at 7 bases. V shed 0 bases, J shed 3 bases, and the junction held 12 bases outside the gene matches. The germline V gene encodes CDR1 DFQATT and CDR2 SNEGSKA (reference sequence). The length of the CDR3 is 17 residues. Here the CDR3 reads CSARDSPAGYLTDTQYF. The CDR3 nucleotides read TGCAGTGCTAGAGATTCCCCAGCGGGATATTTAACAGATACGCAGTATTTT.

The chain carries TRBV25-1 and TRBJ1-6; D is undetermined. Per the germline V gene, CDR1 is MGHDK and CDR2 is SYGVNS. CDR3 length: 10 residues. With 10 bases removed from V and 10 bases from J, the gap between germline ends came to 8 bases. The DNA for the CDR3 is TGTGCCACCCACGGGTCACCCCTCCACTTT. Amino acid sequence: CATHGSPLHF.

The chain employs TRBV5-1 and TRBJ2-6; 7 bases align to TRBD1. Germline V gene data show CDR1 as SGHRS and CDR2 as YFSETQ. V trimming: 4 bases; J trimming: 0 bases; junction bases outside the gene matches: 4. The CDR3 covers 16 residues. The CDR3 nucleotides read TGCGCCAGCAGCGGGACAGTCTTCTCTGGGGCCAACGTCCTGACTTTC. It codes for CASSGTVFSGANVLTF.

The chain employs TRBV28 and TRBJ1-5, with 7 positions matching TRBD1. The J segment lost 2 bases and the V segment lost 4 bases, leaving 8 bases of the junction unmatched. The CDR3 contains 16 residues. Germline V gives CDR1 MDHEN, CDR2 SYDVKM. In nucleotides, the CDR3 is TGTGCCAGCAGTTCCATCTACGGACAGGGCAATCAGCCCCAGCATTTT. It codes for CASSSIYGQGNQPQHF.

This chain joins TRBV2 and TRBJ1-4; 8 nucleotides align to TRBD1. The germline CDR1 and CDR2 sequences are SNHLY and FYNNEI. Unmatched junction bases numbered 10, after V lost 5 bases and J lost 8 bases. This CDR3 has 15 residues. The CDR3 coding sequence is TGTGCCAGCAGTATCCAGACAGGGGCGCGCGAAAAACTGTTTTTT. It encodes CASSIQTGAREKLFF.

This clonotype was observed a handful of times. V gene TRBV20-1 combines with J gene TRBJ2-5, with a tentative D call TRBD2 (6 bases). The V end lost 0 bases, the J end lost 5 bases, and 22 bases lay between the germline ends. CDR1 and CDR2 (germline): DFQATT, SNEGSKA (reference sequence). This CDR3 spans 17 amino acids. The CDR3 coding sequence is TGCAGTGCTAGAGACCCCCTCGGGCGGGAAGCCCGGGAGACCCAGTACTTC. Its translation: CSARDPLGREARETQYF.

The CDR3 loop reads CSVELARFSTDTQYF. CDR3 nucleotides: TGCAGCGTTGAATTAGCAAGATTTAGCACAGATACGCAGTATTTT. V gene TRBV29-1 combines with J gene TRBJ2-3; D is unresolved. CDR1 and CDR2 from the germline V gene are SQVTM and ANQGSEA. CDR3 length: 15 amino acids. V was shortened by 2 bases and J by 0 bases, with 12 bases between the two germline ends.

CDR3 residues: CASSQVRGAGANVLTF. DNA for the CDR3: TGTGCCAGCAGCCAAGTTCGGGGCGCTGGGGCCAACGTCCTGACTTTC. The chain couples TRBV3-1 to TRBJ2-6; the D call may be TRBD1 or TRBD2 (5 bases each). The CDR3 extends over 16 amino acids. V was shortened by 1 base and J by 2 bases, with 9 bases between the two germline ends. From germline, CDR1 is LGHDT and CDR2 YNNKEL (reference sequence).